This T cell receptor (beta chain) came from a study of spatial heterogeneity in lung cancer. Time point: sample taken at primary tumor resection. 55 to 80 TRACERx patients with early, untreated non-small cell lung cancer donated samples. Whole RNA, isolated from tumor, nontumor lung or frozen PBMC, was sequenced without prior sorting. Trimming shortened V by 3 bases and J by 4 bases, and 11 bases separated the two germline ends. Looked up from germline, CDR1 is MDHEN and CDR2 is SYDVKM. This CDR3 comprises 14 residues. Individual TCR cDNA molecules each bore their own unique molecular identifier. A single record per CDR3 protein comes from TCRdb applying MiXCR to the 5' RACE reads. The data contain several thousand distinct CDR3 sequences, around 15% of them singletons.

The source was normal lung tissue next to the tumor, collected at surgery. The TCR sequence derives from a male donor with early-stage non-small cell lung cancer. This chain joins TRBV28 and TRBJ2-3, with D hard to call. CDR3 bases: TGTGCCAGCAGTTTCCTGGATACCGCAGATACGCAGTATTTT. Protein product: CASSFLDTADTQYF. Variable domain in full (rest from reference TRBV28 and TRBJ2-3): DVKVTQSSRYLVKRTGEKVFLECVQDMDHENMFWYRQDPGLGLRLIYFSYDVKMKEKGDIPEGYSVSREKKERFSLILESASTNQTSMYLCASSFLDTADTQYFGPGTRLTVL.